This TCR beta chain was obtained from a study of blood T cell repertoires in COVID-19. Overall study: From the United States, Italy and Spain came samples of acute and convalescent COVID-19. T cells, B-cell-depleted T cells, or PBMCs supplied cDNA or gDNA.

How the authors handled the data: Amplification with reference gene primers provided the estimates of nucleated cell counts. The method was immunoSEQ multiplex PCR; TCRdb's version includes in-frame clones alone and lacks a portion of them. V, J and clone size derive from that table, while D and trimming were established from the DNA sequence. Seen here are roughly 5,500 clones, 90% to 95% observed once, and the top ten hold just under 50%. The CDR3 has 13 residues. The ends lost 6 bases at V and 8 bases at J; junction bases unmatched: 7. Germline lookup yields CDR1 LNHDA and CDR2 SQIVND (reference sequence).

This receptor was identified in a human donor in a cohort sampled during active COVID-19. The chain carries TRBV19 and TRBJ2-1; 7 nucleotides align to TRBD2. The specimen sequenced was peripheral blood. In nucleotides, the CDR3 is TGTGCCAGTAGCCCGGACGGGGGGTATGAGCAGTTCTTC. Protein sequence: CASSPDGGYEQFF.